The present T cell receptor (beta chain) was sequenced within a study of blood T cell repertoires in COVID-19 (TCRdb year 2020). Background on the whole study: Collaborator samples came from the United States, Italy and Spain and covered acute and convalescent phases of COVID-19. The prospective study material was composed of cDNA or gDNA derived from T cells, B-cell-depleted T cells, or PBMCs. The repertoires were released in a freely available public database intended as a resource for research on the immune response to SARS-CoV-2. Nearly every sample came with metadata listing a de-identified subject ID, COVID-19 status, age in years and sex. Where HLA class I and class II types were available, the types were taken from metadata supplied by the sample provider, not from assay-based typing. Subjects who had been exposed to COVID-19, were actively infected with it, or had recovered from it provided the deeply sampled blood TCRbeta repertoires that made up the dataset. The samples were drawn from two sources: the first 160 participants of the ongoing ImmuneRACE study, and approximately 1,300 subjects contributed by 6 global collaborators. Overall results and qualifications from the work: The amount of clinical and demographic metadata varied by source and participant and was provided uncurated.

TCRbeta CDR3 regions were amplified from genomic DNA by means of the immunoSEQ Assay, a bias-controlled multiplex PCR. Per the source publication's procedure: The number of nucleated cells in each sample was estimated by amplification of reference gene primers within the assay. To quantify the absolute abundance of each unique TCRbeta CDR3 rearrangement, sequence reads were collapsed and filtered. For each sample, productive Simpson clonality was calculated as the square root of Simpson's diversity index across productive rearrangements. TCRdb retrieved this table from immuneACCESS and kept in-frame rearrangements only. Not all clones are present; in checked studies, unresolved V genes account for under half, and no reason is known for the remainder. That table is the source of V, J and clone size, and D and trimming were worked out from the DNA. This sample is represented by roughly 100,000 clones; 81% of them were singletons. Together, the top ten hold about 40% of the sample.

Collaborating institutions collected whole blood in K2EDTA tubes following their own protocols. Collaborator samples were shipped for TCRbeta analysis as frozen whole blood, isolated PBMCs, or DNA extracted from either sample type. Trimmed from V: 7 bases; trimmed from J: 5 bases; junction bases lacking a gene match: 12. The germline V gene sets CDR1 to MNHEY and CDR2 to SVGAGI. The CDR3 runs 15 residues from the cysteine to the phenylalanine. Of the read, only the CDR3 DNA is kept; its 45 bases are in frame from base 1. As for this clone: No antigen is known for it. Base-call qualities are not available, and no considerably larger clone is one nucleotide away.

The clonotype comes from an elderly man with acute or convalescent COVID-19. The chain is encoded by TRBV6-5 joined to TRBJ1-2; TRBD1 matches 8 bases in the middle. Sample: peripheral blood. The CDR3 is CASTKPTGQVYGYTF. The sequence in DNA is TGTGCCAGCACCAAACCCACGGGACAGGTTTATGGCTACACCTTC.